This TCR beta chain was captured by sequencing in a study of cytotoxic CD8 clonotypes in ibrutinib-treated CLL. Study-wide background: Once treatment had gone on for a median of around 11 months, range 6 to 36, response samples were drawn. There were, on average, nearly 260,000 productive templates and tens of thousands of productive rearrangements per sample. General study points: Baseline values of clonality outstripped age-matched healthy donors and followed circulating CD8+ T-cell counts.

Sequencing was designed to attain a depth spanning 1 in 200,000 to 1 in 1 million T cells. The repertoire was sequenced with immunoSEQ multiplex PCR; TCRdb's copy has only in-frame clones and lacks some. The sample carries a few hundred thousand clones, 70% recorded once. This clone was observed a single time. As yet, its antigen is unknown. The CDR3 loop spans 13 amino acids. J gave up 9 bases and V 7 bases, and 8 bases lay outside the gene matches. Germline assignment: CDR1 SQVTM and CDR2 ANQGSEA. This material consisted of PBMCs, taken after 24 months of ibrutinib treatment. J is TRBJ2-1 and V is TRBV29-1, with 11 nucleotides matching TRBD2. The TCR comes from a human donor with chronic lymphocytic leukemia. In DNA form, the CDR3 reads TGCAGCGCCCATAGCGGGAGGGCCGGTGAGCAGTTCTTC. It specifies CSAHSGRAGEQFF.